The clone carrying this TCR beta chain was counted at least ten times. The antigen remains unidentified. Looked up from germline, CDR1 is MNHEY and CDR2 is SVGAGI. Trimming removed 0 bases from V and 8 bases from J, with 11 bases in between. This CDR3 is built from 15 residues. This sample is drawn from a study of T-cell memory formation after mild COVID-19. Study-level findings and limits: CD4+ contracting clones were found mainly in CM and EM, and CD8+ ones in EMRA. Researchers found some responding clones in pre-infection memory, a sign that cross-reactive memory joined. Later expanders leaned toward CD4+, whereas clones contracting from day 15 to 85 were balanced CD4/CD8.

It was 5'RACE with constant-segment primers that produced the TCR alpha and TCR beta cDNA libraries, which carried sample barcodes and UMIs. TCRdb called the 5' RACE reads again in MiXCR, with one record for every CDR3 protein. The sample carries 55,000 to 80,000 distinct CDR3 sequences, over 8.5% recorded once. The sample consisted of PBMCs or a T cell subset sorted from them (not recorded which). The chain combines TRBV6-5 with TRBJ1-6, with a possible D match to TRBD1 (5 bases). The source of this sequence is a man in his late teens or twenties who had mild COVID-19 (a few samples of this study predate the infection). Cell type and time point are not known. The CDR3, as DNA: TGTGCCAGCAGTTACTCGGGACCGGGCGATTCACCCCTCCACTTT. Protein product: CASSYSGPGDSPLHF.